This T cell receptor beta chain was captured by sequencing in a study of blood T cell repertoires in COVID-19. Trimming took 5 bases from V and 1 from J, leaving 11 bases between them. The germline V gene encodes CDR1 SGHTA and CDR2 FQGTGA. This CDR3 region has 14 residues. This clone was observed once. Libraries were prepared by immunoSEQ multiplex PCR; TCRdb keeps only in-frame clonotypes and omits some of them. The repertoire holds 200,000 to 250,000 clones, roughly 85% seen once, with around 3.3% in the top ten. This chain joins TRBV7-3 and TRBJ1-1; D unresolved. The sequenced sample was peripheral blood. The origin of this receptor is a woman at least 80 years old with acute or convalescent COVID-19. In nucleotides, the CDR3 is TGTGCCAGCAGCCAGGATTCATCGAACACTGAAGCTTTCTTT. The encoded protein is CASSQDSSNTEAFF.